Following are 4 T cell receptor beta chains from one sample sequenced in a study of cytomegalovirus exposure and HLA in healthy donors. It was with 60 Vbeta and 13 Jbeta primers that the PCR ran. Sequenced by immunoSEQ multiplex PCR; TCRdb stores in-frame clones only, minus some. The sample has some 170,000 clones, 81% seen once; the top ten hold 4.9%. Material for sequencing was PBMCs. All receptors come from a woman aged 18-30 years in good health and CMV-seropositive.

In its sample, this clone was seen once. This sequence joins TRBV14 and TRBJ2-2; a possible D gene is TRBD2 (5 bases). V was trimmed by 4 bases and J by 7 bases, leaving 10 bases between them. CDR1 is SGHDN, CDR2 FVKESK, per germline. CDR3 size: 13 residues. The CDR3 reads CASSLLRGGELFF. The CDR3 coding sequence is TGTGCCAGCAGCCTCCTTCGGGGCGGGGAGCTGTTTTTT.

Concerning this clone: The same CDR3 can be traced to other DNA sequences in this sample. The CDR3 region has the DNA TGTGCCAGCAGCCAGGTTGGAGATAAGCAATACGACTACAATGAGCAGTTCTTC. This gives the protein CASSQVGDKQYDYNEQFF. The chain is built from TRBV4-2 and TRBJ2-1; no definite D call. CDR1 is LGHNA, CDR2 YNFKEQ, per germline. Between the trimmed V and J ends, which lost 3 bases and 3 bases, there was a span of 21 bases. The length of the CDR3 is 18 residues.

As DNA, the CDR3 is TGCGCCAGCAGCCCCCGGAGGGACAATGAGCAGTTCTTC. Translated, it gives CASSPRRDNEQFF. The chain is built from TRBV4-1 and TRBJ2-1, with D perhaps matching TRBD2 (6 bases). The V gene lost 4 bases and the J gene lost 5 bases, with 9 bases spanning the gap. The CDR3 extends over 13 amino acids. The V gene's germline CDR1 is MGHRA and CDR2 YSYEKL.

The J gene is TRBJ2-7, the V gene TRBV5-1; 10 nucleotides align to TRBD2. The ends lost 5 bases at V and 5 bases at J; junction bases unmatched: 13. The germline gives CDR1 SGHRS, CDR2 YFSETQ. This CDR3 comprises 16 residues. The CDR3 here is CASRSGASSGGNEQYF. The CDR3 bases are TGCGCCAGCAGATCTGGCGCGTCTAGCGGGGGCAACGAGCAGTACTTC.